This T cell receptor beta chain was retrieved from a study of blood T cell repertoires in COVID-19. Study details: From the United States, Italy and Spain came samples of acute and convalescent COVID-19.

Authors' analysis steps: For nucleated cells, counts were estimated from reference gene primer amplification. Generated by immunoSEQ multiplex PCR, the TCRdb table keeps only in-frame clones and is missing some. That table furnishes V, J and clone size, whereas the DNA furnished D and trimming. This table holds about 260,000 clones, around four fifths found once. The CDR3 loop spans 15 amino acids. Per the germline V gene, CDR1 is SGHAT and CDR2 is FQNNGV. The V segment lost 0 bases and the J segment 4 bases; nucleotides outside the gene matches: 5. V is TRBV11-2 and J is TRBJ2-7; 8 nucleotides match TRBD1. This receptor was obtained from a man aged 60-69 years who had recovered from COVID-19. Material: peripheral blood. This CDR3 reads CASSLEGQVMYEQYF. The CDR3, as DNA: TGTGCCAGCAGCTTAGAGGGACAGGTGATGTACGAGCAGTACTTC.